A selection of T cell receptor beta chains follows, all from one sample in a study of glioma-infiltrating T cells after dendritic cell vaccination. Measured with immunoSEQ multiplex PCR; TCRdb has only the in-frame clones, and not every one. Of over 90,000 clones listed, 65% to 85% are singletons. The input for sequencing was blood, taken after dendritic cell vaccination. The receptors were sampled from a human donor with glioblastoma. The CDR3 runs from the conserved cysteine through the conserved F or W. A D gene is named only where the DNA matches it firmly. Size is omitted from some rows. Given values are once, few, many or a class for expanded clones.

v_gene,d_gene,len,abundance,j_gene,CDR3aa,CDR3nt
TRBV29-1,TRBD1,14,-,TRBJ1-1,CSVIRQGQNTEAFF,TGCAGCGTTATCCGACAGGGTCAGAACACTGAAGCTTTCTTT
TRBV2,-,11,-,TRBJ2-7,CASSVILEEYF,TGTGCCAGCAGTGTCATACTAGAGGAGTACTTC
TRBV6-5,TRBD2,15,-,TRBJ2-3,CASRWRRGGTDTQYF,TGTGCCAGCAGGTGGCGGCGGGGGGGAACAGATACGCAGTATTTT
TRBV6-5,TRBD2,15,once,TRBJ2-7,CASSYSSGSSYEQYF,TGTGCCAGCAGTTACTCTAGCGGGAGCTCCTACGAGCAGTACTTC
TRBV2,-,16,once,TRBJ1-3,CASSERVPYSGNTIYF,TGTGCCAGCAGTGAACGGGTACCTTACTCTGGAAACACCATATATTTT
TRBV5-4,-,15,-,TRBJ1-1,CASSLAGGMNTEAFF,TGTGCCAGCAGCTTGGCGGGGGGAATGAACACTGAAGCTTTCTTT
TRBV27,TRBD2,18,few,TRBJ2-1,CASSSKPGTSGYYNEQFF,TGTGCCAGCAGTTCGAAACCCGGGACTAGCGGTTACTACAATGAGCAGTTCTTC
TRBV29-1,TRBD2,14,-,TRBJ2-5,CSVQWTSGRETQYF,TGCAGCGTACAGTGGACTAGCGGGAGAGAGACCCAGTACTTC
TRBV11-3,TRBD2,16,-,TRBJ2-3,CASSSGLAGDTDTQYF,TGTGCCAGCAGCTCCGGACTAGCGGGGGACACAGATACGCAGTATTTT
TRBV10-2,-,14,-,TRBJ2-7,CASQGAGYIYEQYF,TGCGCCAGCCAAGGGGCAGGGTATATCTACGAGCAGTACTTC
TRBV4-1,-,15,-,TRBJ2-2,CASSQKTDAPGELFF,TGCGCCAGCAGCCAGAAGACAGATGCGCCCGGGGAGCTGTTTTTT
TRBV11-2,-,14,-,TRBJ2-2,CASRQGQNTGELFF,TGTGCCAGCAGACAGGGCCAAAACACCGGGGAGCTGTTTTTT
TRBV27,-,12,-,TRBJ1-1,CASSSPGTEAFF,TGTGCCAGCAGTTCACCGGGCACTGAAGCTTTCTTT
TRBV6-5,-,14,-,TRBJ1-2,CASSYSGQSYGYTF,TGTGCCAGCAGTTACTCTGGACAGAGCTATGGCTACACCTTC
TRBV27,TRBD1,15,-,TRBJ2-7,CASRFSGTGVYEQYF,TGTGCCAGCAGATTCTCCGGGACAGGGGTCTACGAGCAGTACTTC
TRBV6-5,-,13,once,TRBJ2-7,CASIGGTYYEQYF,TGTGCCAGCATCGGGGGTACGTACTACGAGCAGTACTTC
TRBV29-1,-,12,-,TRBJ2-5,CSGTGNQETQYF,TGCAGCGGTACAGGTAACCAAGAGACCCAGTACTTC
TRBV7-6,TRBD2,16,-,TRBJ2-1,CASSSTAGGRGNEQFF,TGTGCCAGCAGCTCGACGGCGGGGGGCCGGGGGAATGAGCAGTTCTTC
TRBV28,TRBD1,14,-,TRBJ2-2,CASRRVTGTGELFF,TGTGCCAGCAGACGGGTGACAGGGACCGGGGAGCTGTTTTTT
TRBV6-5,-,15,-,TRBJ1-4,CASSYSGDMGEKLFF,TGTGCCAGCAGTTACTCGGGGGACATGGGTGAAAAACTGTTTTTT
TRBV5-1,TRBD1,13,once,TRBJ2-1,CASSRDRLAEQFF,TGCGCCAGCAGCCGGGACAGGTTGGCTGAGCAGTTCTTC
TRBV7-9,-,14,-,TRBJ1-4,CASSLAGAGEKLFF,TGTGCCAGCAGCTTAGCGGGGGCGGGTGAAAAACTGTTTTTT
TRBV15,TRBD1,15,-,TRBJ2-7,CATSRVGQGGYEQYF,TGTGCCACCAGCAGAGTAGGACAGGGGGGCTACGAGCAGTACTTC
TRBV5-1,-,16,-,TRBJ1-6,CASSTGQPGFSSPLHF,TGCGCCAGCAGCACAGGACAGCCTGGGTTCAGTTCACCCCTCCACTTT
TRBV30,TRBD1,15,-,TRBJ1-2,CAWRHPGTGSYGYTF,TGTGCCTGGAGGCATCCTGGGACAGGGAGCTATGGCTACACCTTC
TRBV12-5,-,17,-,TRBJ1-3,CASGLGAGSDRQDTIYF,TGTGCTAGTGGTTTGGGGGCAGGGTCCGATCGGCAGGACACCATATATTTT
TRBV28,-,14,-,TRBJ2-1,CASKEGTPFNEQFF,TGTGCCAGCAAGGAAGGGACTCCATTTAATGAGCAGTTCTTC
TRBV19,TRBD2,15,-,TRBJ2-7,CASSRNSGSSYEQYF,TGTGCCAGTAGTAGGAATAGCGGGAGCTCCTACGAGCAGTACTTC
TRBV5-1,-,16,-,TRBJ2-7,CASSLALGRAIYEQYF,TGCGCCAGCAGCTTGGCCCTCGGCAGGGCCATCTACGAGCAGTACTTC
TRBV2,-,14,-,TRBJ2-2,CASSEVPGDGELFF,TGTGCCAGCAGTGAAGTTCCGGGAGACGGGGAGCTGTTTTTT
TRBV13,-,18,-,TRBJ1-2,CASTSRVGRVSPHYGYTF,TGTGCCAGCACCTCCCGTGTGGGGAGGGTTTCTCCCCACTATGGCTACACCTTC
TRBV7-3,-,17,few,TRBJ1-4,CASSPPPQGSPNEKLFF,TGTGCCAGCAGCCCCCCACCCCAGGGGTCGCCTAATGAAAAACTGTTTTTT
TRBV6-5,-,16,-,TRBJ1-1,CASSYLSTGSNTEAFF,TGTGCCAGCAGTTACTTATCGACAGGTAGTAATACTGAAGCTTTCTTT
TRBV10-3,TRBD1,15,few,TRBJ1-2,CAISSEGDRYWGYTF,TGTGCCATCAGTTCTGAGGGGGACAGGTATTGGGGCTACACCTTC
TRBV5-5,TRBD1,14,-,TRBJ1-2,CASSLEGQGVGYTF,TGTGCCAGCAGCTTGGAGGGACAGGGTGTCGGCTACACCTTC
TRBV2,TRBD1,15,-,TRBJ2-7,CASSENWTGAYEQYF,TGTGCCAGCAGTGAAAATTGGACAGGGGCCTACGAGCAGTACTTC
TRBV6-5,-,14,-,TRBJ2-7,CASSPGTGVYEQYF,TGTGCCAGCAGCCCCGGGACGGGAGTCTACGAGCAGTACTTC
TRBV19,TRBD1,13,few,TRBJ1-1,CASMGQGFTEAFF,TGTGCCAGTATGGGACAGGGCTTCACTGAAGCTTTCTTT
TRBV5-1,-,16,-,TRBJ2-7,CASSLAGGLPPYEQYF,TGCGCCAGCAGCTTGGCCGGGGGATTGCCCCCCTACGAGCAGTACTTC
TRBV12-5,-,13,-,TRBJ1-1,CASGIDGGTEAFF,TGTGCTAGTGGTATTGACGGGGGCACTGAAGCTTTCTTT
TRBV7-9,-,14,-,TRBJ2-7,CASSPGTDSYEQYF,TGTGCCAGCAGCCCCGGGACTGACTCCTACGAGCAGTACTTC
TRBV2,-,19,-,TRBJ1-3,CASRGRVGGVGIAGNTIYF,TGTGCCAGCAGAGGGAGGGTTGGTGGAGTTGGTATTGCTGGAAACACCATATATTTT
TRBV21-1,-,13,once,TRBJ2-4,CASSKRQGNIQYF,TGTGCCAGCAGCAAACGACAGGGAAACATTCAGTACTTC
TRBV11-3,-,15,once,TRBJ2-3,CASSLEGGGPDTQYF,TGTGCCAGCAGCTTAGAGGGGGGTGGGCCAGATACGCAGTATTTT
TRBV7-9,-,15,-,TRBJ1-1,CASSLAGSLGGEAFF,TGTGCCAGCAGCTTAGCTGGGTCATTGGGGGGTGAAGCTTTCTTT
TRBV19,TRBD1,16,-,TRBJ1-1,CASSFRLPGQGSEAFF,TGTGCCAGTAGTTTTCGTCTTCCGGGACAGGGGTCTGAAGCTTTCTTT
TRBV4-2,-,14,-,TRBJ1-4,CASSQDRAGEKLFF,TGTGCCAGCAGCCAAGATAGGGCGGGTGAAAAACTGTTTTTT
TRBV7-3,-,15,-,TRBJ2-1,CASSLTSLVGHEQFF,TGTGCCAGCAGCTTAACGTCACTAGTCGGCCATGAGCAGTTCTTC